This section outlines one T cell receptor beta chain sequence together with its context. Its specificity is not known. PCR involved 60 Vbeta and 13 Jbeta primers. Using immunoSEQ multiplex PCR, the repertoire was profiled, and TCRdb retains in-frame clones only, with some absent. The sample yields about 130,000 clones, roughly 79% seen once. This sample was included in a study of cytomegalovirus exposure and HLA in healthy donors. Broader study findings: Compared with the approximately 670-donor mean, an Asian-associated ancestry cluster reportedly had fewer N-insertions, according to a later analysis. Several of the most significant clusters appeared linked to common viral pathogens, based on a later analysis. A few of the chains that were CMV-associated were confirmed in vitro to be specific for CMV antigens.

This CDR3 contains 16 residues. V was pared by 1 base and J by 4 bases, with 13 bases between. The V gene's germline CDR1 is LNHDA and CDR2 SQIVND (reference sequence). The chain has TRBV19 and TRBJ2-2; D not resolved. Sequencing input: PBMCs. This TCR came from a middle-aged woman in good health and CMV-seronegative. CDR3 amino acids: CASSIGWADITGELFF. In DNA form, the CDR3 reads TGTGCCAGTAGTATAGGGTGGGCAGATATCACCGGGGAGCTGTTTTTT.